The TCR beta chain described here comes from a study of blood T cell repertoires in COVID-19 (dated by TCRdb to 2019 to 2021). In terms of the full investigation: Collaborator samples came from the United States, Italy and Spain and covered acute and convalescent phases of COVID-19. The prospective study material was composed of cDNA or gDNA derived from T cells, B-cell-depleted T cells, or PBMCs. The dataset comprised deeply sampled blood TCRbeta repertoires from subjects exposed to, actively infected with, or recovered from COVID-19. A freely available public database, intended as a resource for researchers studying the immune response to SARS-CoV-2, is where the repertoires were released. The samples were drawn from two sources: the first 160 participants of the ongoing ImmuneRACE study, and fewer than 1,500 subjects contributed by 6 global collaborators. A de-identified subject ID, COVID-19 status, age in years and sex were almost always included in the sample metadata. Where available, HLA class I and class II types were obtained from metadata supplied by the sample provider rather than from assay-based typing. Overall results and qualifications from the work: The amount of clinical and demographic metadata varied by source and participant and was provided uncurated.

The immunoSEQ Assay, a bias-controlled multiplex PCR, was used to amplify TCRbeta CDR3 regions from genomic DNA. The study's own analysis went as follows. The number of nucleated cells in each sample was estimated from the amplification of reference gene primers within the assay. To quantify the absolute abundance of each unique TCRbeta CDR3 rearrangement, sequence reads were collapsed and filtered. Productive Simpson clonality was computed per sample as the square root of Simpson's diversity index over productive rearrangements. In TCRdb, the immuneACCESS table is reduced to in-frame sequences with V and J assigned. These tables do not hold every clone; where another copy was compared, an unresolved V gene accounts for under half, and the others remain unexplained. V and J calls plus clone size are reproduced from that table; the DNA served to infer D and trimming. For this sample there are roughly 67,000 clones; just over 85% appear just once. Clones ranked in the top ten supply about 4% of the sample.

Each collaborating institution followed its own protocols to collect whole blood in K2EDTA tubes. For TCRbeta analysis, collaborators shipped samples in one of three forms: frozen whole blood, isolated PBMCs, or DNA extracted from either of those sample types. This clone was detected only once. Its antigen remains undetermined. No qualities accompany the bases; no much larger clone lies one base away. The germline V gene supplies CDR1 SNHLY and CDR2 FYNNEI. Taken from cysteine to phenylalanine, the CDR3 has 12 residues. CDR3 DNA is the only sequence kept; it has 36 bases, read in frame from the first base. V and J are truncated by 6 bases and 2 bases respectively, leaving an intervening sequence of 5 bases.

This chain joins TRBV2 to TRBJ1-5, with the D gene not clear enough to name. The sample was peripheral blood. The receptor comes from a man in his fifties or sixties with acute or convalescent COVID-19. The bases read TGTGCCAGCAGCACAGGCAATCAGCCCCAGCATTTT. This codes for CASSTGNQPQHF.